The clone carrying this T cell receptor (beta chain) has more than one count but fewer than ten. Its antigen is unidentified. This CDR3 is built from 14 residues. Per germline, CDR1 SEHNR and CDR2 FQNEAQ (reference sequence). Between the trimmed V and J ends, which lost 5 bases and 9 bases, there was a span of 14 bases. TCRdb fed the RT-PCR reads into MiXCR, producing one record per CDR3 protein. The sample records hundreds of thousands of distinct CDR3 sequences, approximately 7.1% being singletons. The sample originates from a study of response to subunit inactivated influenza vaccine. Notes on the study in general: Authors suggested each seasonal flu vaccination may recruit only limited numbers of new T cells.

Sequenced here: PBMCs from blood, sampled around 2 years after vaccination. This rearrangement joins TRBV7-9 to TRBJ1-6; TRBD1 is a possible D gene (5 bases). This TCR was recovered from a man between 50 and 69 years old who received an inactivated influenza vaccine. Here the CDR3 reads CASSTQVRGSPLHF. CDR3 nucleotide sequence: TGTGCCAGCAGCACACAGGTTCGGGGTTCACCCCTCCACTTT.